A single sample gave rise to the 24 T cell receptor beta chains below, sequenced in a study of T-cell memory formation after mild COVID-19. A single record per CDR3 protein comes from TCRdb applying MiXCR to the 5' RACE reads. Counted here are a few hundred thousand distinct CDR3 sequences, roughly a tenth occurring once; the ten biggest clones make up around 23%. The sample taken for sequencing was PBMCs or a T cell subset sorted from them (not recorded which). The receptors come from a man aged 18 to 30 who had mild COVID-19 (a few samples of this study predate the infection). Cell type and time point are not known.

This clonotype was detected only a few times. This chain uses TRBV27 with TRBJ1-6, with 9 bases identical to TRBD1. Germline V lookup: CDR1 MNHEY, CDR2 SMNVEV (reference sequence). This CDR3 is built from 14 residues. The V segment lost 7 bases and the J segment 8 bases; nucleotides outside the gene matches: 6. The CDR3 nucleotides read TGTGCCAGCACGCCGGGACAGGGTCATTCACCCCTCCACTTT. This gives the protein CASTPGQGHSPLHF.

The chain carries TRBV4-1 and TRBJ2-1, with TRBD2 as a possible D gene (5 bases). V was cut by 4 bases and J by 4 bases, with 11 bases left in between. The germline V gene encodes CDR1 MGHRA and CDR2 YSYEKL. The CDR3 is made up of 14 amino acids. CDR3 sequence reads: CASSPKSGYNEQFF. For the CDR3, the DNA is TGCGCCAGCAGCCCAAAAAGCGGTTACAATGAGCAGTTCTTC.

The chain has TRBV5-5 and TRBJ1-5; TRBD1 aligns across 8 bases. The CDR3 spans 14 residues. Germline trimming cut 4 bases from V and 4 bases from J; bases unmatched to any gene: 4. Germline V gene lookup returns CDR1 SGHKS and CDR2 YYEKEE (reference sequence). In DNA, the CDR3 is TGTGCCAGCAGCCTCCGGGACAGGAATCAGCCCCAGCATTTT. It codes for CASSLRDRNQPQHF.

This clonotype has at least ten counts. The gene calls are TRBV27 and TRBJ1-5, with a weak D call TRBD1 (5 bases). The CDR3 contains 17 residues. Between the trimmed V and J ends, which lost 6 bases and 2 bases, there was a span of 20 bases. CDR1 and CDR2 from the germline V gene are MNHEY and SMNVEV (reference sequence). The CDR3 DNA reads as TGTGCCAGCAGCCCCCGCTGGGGCGGGGACGGCAATCAGCCCCAGCATTTT. Its translation: CASSPRWGGDGNQPQHF.

The rearrangement links TRBV5-5 to TRBJ2-1; D gene uncertain. V was clipped by 4 bases and J by 10 bases, with 21 bases between them. The CDR3 is made up of 15 amino acids. The germline gives CDR1 SGHKS, CDR2 YYEKEE (reference sequence). This CDR3 is CASSLRAPRVPEQFF. DNA for the CDR3: TGTGCCAGCAGCCTTCGGGCCCCCCGGGTTCCGGAGCAGTTCTTC. The variable domain in full, with the rest retrieved from reference TRBV5-5 and TRBJ2-1, is DAGVTQSPTHLIKTRGQQVTLRCSPISGHKSVSWYQQVLGQGPQFIFQYYEKEERGRGNFPDRFSARQFPNYSSELNVNALLLGDSALYLCASSLRAPRVPEQFFGPGTRLTVL.

This clonotype was seen more than once but under ten times. The chain recombines TRBV10-3 with TRBJ2-4; D unclear. Germline V lookup: CDR1 ENHRY, CDR2 SYGVKD. Trimming pared 4 bases from V and 7 bases from J, leaving 5 bases between. The CDR3 length is 11 residues. The CDR3 reads CAISVGNIQYF. CDR3 nucleotide sequence: TGTGCCATCAGTGTTGGGAACATTCAGTACTTC.

This clonotype came up a few times. The genes are TRBV7-2 and TRBJ2-1; D is possibly TRBD1 or TRBD2 (5 bases each). The V gene's germline CDR1 is SGHTA and CDR2 FQGNSA. The V end was cut by 1 base, the J end by 7 bases, with 14 bases between. The CDR3 runs 15 residues. CDR3 nucleotides: TGTGCCAGCAGCTTAGGGGGACGGGGTATGAATGAGCAGTTCTTC. Amino acids: CASSLGGRGMNEQFF.

This chain connects TRBV4-3 to TRBJ1-4; D not resolved. Deletions cut 0 bases from V and 1 base from J, with 9 bases between. The germline CDR1 and CDR2 sequences are LGHNA and YSLEER. The CDR3 runs 16 residues. The CDR3 nucleotides read TGCGCCAGCAGCCAAGATCTCCGGGGAACTAATGAAAAACTGTTTTTT. Its translation is CASSQDLRGTNEKLFF.

The chain joins TRBV27 to TRBJ1-2; no clear D. CDR1 and CDR2 from the germline V gene are MNHEY and SMNVEV (reference sequence). V lost 7 bases and J 10 bases, leaving 22 bases between the germline ends. The CDR3 is 14 residues long. CDR3 loop: CASTPLGRLVDYTF. CDR3 coding DNA: TGTGCCAGCACCCCCTTGGGCAGATTAGTGGACTACACCTTC.

This clonotype was picked up many times. The J gene is TRBJ2-3, the V gene TRBV5-5, with TRBD2 matching 7 bases. J was trimmed by 2 bases and V by 6 bases; bases with no gene match: 6. The CDR3 extends over 14 amino acids. The V gene's germline CDR1 is SGHKS and CDR2 YYEKEE (reference sequence). The CDR3 bases are TGTGCCAGCACAATCGGGACTATCACAGATACGCAGTATTTT. This encodes CASTIGTITDTQYF.

V is TRBV4-3 and J is TRBJ2-3; 9 bases agree with TRBD2. This CDR3 spans 17 amino acids. Germline V gene lookup returns CDR1 LGHNA and CDR2 YSLEER. With V trimmed by 2 bases and J by 2 bases, 8 bases remained unmatched. The CDR3 region is CASSQNWLAGNTDTQYF. The CDR3, as DNA: TGCGCCAGCAGCCAAAATTGGCTAGCGGGAAACACAGATACGCAGTATTTT.

This clonotype has a handful of counts. J is TRBJ1-3 and V is TRBV7-2; D is ambiguous. The CDR3 sequence is 14 residues long. In germline, CDR1 is SGHTA, CDR2 FQGNSA. Trimming took off 7 bases at V and 0 bases at J, with 10 bases between the two ends. This CDR3 is CASTPAGSGNTIYF. The DNA of the CDR3 is TGTGCCAGCACCCCTGCGGGCTCTGGAAACACCATATATTTT. Using reference TRBV7-2 and TRBJ1-3 for the parts outside the CDR3, the full variable domain is GAGVSQSPSNKVTEKGKDVELRCDPISGHTALYWYRQSLGQGLEFLIYFQGNSAPDKSGLPSDRFSAERTGGSVSTLTIQRTQQEDSAVYLCASTPAGSGNTIYFGEGSWLTVV.

The CDR3 loop is CASSYAGITEAFF. Written as DNA, the CDR3 is TGTGCCAGCAGTTACGCAGGGATTACTGAAGCTTTCTTT. The rearrangement uses TRBV6-5 and TRBJ1-1, with a weak D call TRBD1 (5 bases). Germline CDR1 reads MNHEY; CDR2 reads SVGAGI. There are 13 residues in the CDR3. The V and J ends lost 2 bases and 5 bases respectively, with 9 bases between them.

This clonotype came up many times. The rearrangement joins TRBV3-1 to TRBJ2-3; 8 bases are a match to TRBD1. Germline CDR1 and CDR2: LGHDT and YNNKEL (reference sequence). The CDR3 runs to 14 residues. With V trimmed by 5 bases and J by 1 base, 2 bases remained unmatched. This CDR3 is CASSRDRRTDTQYF. CDR3 nucleotides: TGTGCCAGCAGCAGGGACAGGCGCACAGATACGCAGTATTTT.

This chain links TRBV5-1 with TRBJ2-2, with 8 bases that match TRBD2. J was trimmed by 3 bases and V by 0 bases; bases with no gene match: 4. The germline gives CDR1 SGHRS, CDR2 YFSETQ. The CDR3 has 16 amino acids. The CDR3 here is CASSLASRGDTGELFF. CDR3 bases: TGCGCCAGCAGCTTGGCCTCGCGGGGGGACACCGGGGAGCTGTTTTTT.

The CDR3 DNA sequence: TGTGCCAGTCACAGGGGGCAAACTAGCACAGATACGCAGTATTTT. This sequence encodes CASHRGQTSTDTQYF. V usage is TRBV5-5 and J usage is TRBJ2-3; 9 nucleotides line up with TRBD1. The CDR3 sequence is 15 residues long. Germline CDR1 is SGHKS and CDR2 is YYEKEE (reference sequence). Trimming at V came to 8 bases and at J to 0 bases, leaving 7 bases not matched to a gene.

This clonotype was seen a handful of times. A junction boundary mismatches the germline segment, possibly from a read error. CDR3 in amino acids: CASSLGTDTDTQYF. The CDR3 DNA sequence: TGTGCTAGCAGCCTGGGGACAGACACAGATACGCAGTATTTT. This chain links TRBV7-7 with TRBJ2-3, with 7 bases identical to TRBD1. Germline CDR1 and CDR2: SSHAT and FNYEAQ (reference sequence). The length of the CDR3 is 14 residues. Looking up the rest from reference TRBV7-7 and TRBJ2-3 gives the full variable domain: GAGVSQSPRYKVTKRGQDVTLRCDPISSHATLYWYQQALGQGPEFLTYFNYEAQPDKSGLPSDRFSAERPEGSISTLTIQRTEQRDSAMYRCASSLGTDTDTQYFGPGTRLTVL.

This clonotype turned up a few times. V and J are TRBV7-9 and TRBJ2-3; maybe TRBD1 (6 bases). Germline CDR1 reads SEHNR; CDR2 reads FQNEAQ (reference sequence). Between the trimmed V and J ends, which lost 8 bases and 1 base, there was a span of 13 bases. CDR3 length: 14 amino acids. The CDR3 reads CASGRGWGTDTQYF. The DNA of the CDR3 is TGTGCCAGCGGCAGGGGATGGGGCACAGATACGCAGTATTTT.

This clonotype was counted ten times or more. The rearrangement joins TRBV6-5 to TRBJ1-5; 11 nucleotides align to TRBD1. Trimming at V came to 5 bases and at J to 7 bases, leaving 7 bases not matched to a gene. The germline V gene encodes CDR1 MNHEY and CDR2 SVGAGI. The CDR3 is made up of 15 amino acids. In DNA form, the CDR3 reads TGTGCCAGCAGTACGGGGACAGGGGGGAGGCAGCCCCAGCATTTT. Protein sequence: CASSTGTGGRQPQHF.

The chain employs TRBV7-8 and TRBJ2-7; TRBD2 aligns across 11 bases. The CDR3 is made up of 15 amino acids. Germline V lookup: CDR1 SGHVS, CDR2 FQNEAQ. V dropped 3 bases and J dropped 2; count of bases not matched to a gene: 3. The CDR3 coding sequence is TGTGCCAGCAGCTTGCGTAGCGGGGGGGCCTACGAGCAGTACTTC. Protein: CASSLRSGGAYEQYF.

This chain links TRBV6-1 with TRBJ1-1, with TRBD1 matching over 10 bases. The V and J ends lost 10 bases and 4 bases, in that order; junction bases with no gene match: 15. The CDR3 covers 16 residues. Germline CDR1 is MNHNS and CDR2 is SASEGT. The CDR3 coding sequence is TGTGCCACCCAGGGGGGGACAGGGGCATCTGGCACTGAAGCTTTCTTT. As protein: CATQGGTGASGTEAFF.

The chain uses TRBV11-2 and TRBJ2-7, with TRBD2 matching 8 bases. Germline trimming cut 4 bases from V and 7 bases from J; bases unmatched to any gene: 9. CDR3 length: 14 amino acids. Germline V gene lookup returns CDR1 SGHAT and CDR2 FQNNGV. This CDR3 is CASSSGTRTGEQYV. The CDR3 nucleotides read TGTGCCAGCAGCTCCGGGACTAGAACGGGGGAGCAGTACGTC.

This clonotype was observed a few times. CDR3 protein: CASSSTGDEQFF. The CDR3 region has the DNA TGTGCCAGCAGCTCAACTGGCGATGAGCAGTTCTTC. The chain has TRBV7-3 and TRBJ2-1, with D unclear. Trimming took 4 bases from V and 8 from J, leaving 9 bases between them. CDR1 and CDR2 from the germline V gene are SGHTA and FQGTGA. This CDR3 is built from 12 residues.

This clonotype came up a few times. CDR3 nucleotide sequence: TGTGCCAGCAGTCGACAGGGGTCCTACGAGCAGTACGTC. Translating it yields CASSRQGSYEQYV. The rearrangement uses TRBV6-5 and TRBJ2-7; 8 positions match TRBD1. The CDR3 consists of 13 residues. Germline assignment: CDR1 MNHEY and CDR2 SVGAGI. Trimming took 5 bases from V and 1 from J; bases not matched to a gene: 1.